Detailed here is one T cell receptor (beta chain). The target antigen is unknown. The source of the sample is a study of shared clonotypes between healthy human individuals. Study details: The study drew on two women and three men aged 18 to 49 as donors.

General observations from the study: Roughly 5% of naive CD4 clonotypes were shared across a few donors. Among non-shared clonotypes, generation probabilities were lower than among those shared by all four donors.

Only in-frame clones appear in the TCRdb table, and some are missing; sequencing was by immunoSEQ multiplex PCR. The profile shows about 1.5 million clones, under 99% of them singletons. The receptor's source is a man younger than 40 in good health. Source material: naive CD4+ T cells sorted from blood. Indicated subset: CD45RA+ positively selected.

The CDR3 bases are TGTGCCAGTAGTATAGGCATCCAGTACGAGCAGTACTTC. Translated, it gives CASSIGIQYEQYF. The rearrangement links TRBV19 to TRBJ2-7, with D uncertain. The CDR3 has 13 residues. The germline gives CDR1 LNHDA, CDR2 SQIVND (reference sequence). V lost 1 base and J lost 4, with 8 bases in between.